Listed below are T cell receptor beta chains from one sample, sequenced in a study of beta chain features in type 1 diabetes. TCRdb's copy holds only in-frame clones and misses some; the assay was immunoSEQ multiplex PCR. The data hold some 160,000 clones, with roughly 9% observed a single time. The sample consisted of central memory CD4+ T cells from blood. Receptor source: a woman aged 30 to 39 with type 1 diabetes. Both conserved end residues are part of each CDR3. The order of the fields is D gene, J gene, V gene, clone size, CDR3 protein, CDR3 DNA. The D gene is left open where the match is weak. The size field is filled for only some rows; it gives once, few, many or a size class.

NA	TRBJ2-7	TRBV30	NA	CAWHQGGGYEQYF	TGTGCCTGGCATCAAGGGGGGGGCTACGAGCAGTACTTC
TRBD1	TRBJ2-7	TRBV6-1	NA	CASSDAIQGAREQYF	TGTGCCAGCAGTGATGCTATACAGGGGGCGAGGGAGCAGTACTTC
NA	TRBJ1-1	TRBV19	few	CASSTGQSTEAFF	TGTGCCAGTAGTACCGGACAGTCCACTGAAGCTTTCTTT
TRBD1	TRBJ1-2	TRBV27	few	CASRVRDSNGYTF	TGTGCCAGCAGAGTGCGGGACAGCAATGGCTACACCTTC
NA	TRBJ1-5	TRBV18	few	CASSPGQSNQPQHF	TGTGCCAGCTCACCCGGACAGAGCAATCAGCCCCAGCATTTT
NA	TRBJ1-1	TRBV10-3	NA	CAAQPAGMGTEAFF	TGTGCCGCCCAACCCGCAGGGATGGGCACTGAAGCTTTCTTT
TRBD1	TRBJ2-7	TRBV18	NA	CASSPELGGTEQYF	TGTGCCAGCTCACCGGAACTAGGGGGCACCGAGCAGTACTTC
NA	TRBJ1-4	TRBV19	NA	CASSIEQNEKLFF	TGTGCCAGTAGTATCGAACAGAATGAAAAACTGTTTTTT
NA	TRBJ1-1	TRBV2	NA	CATCTEGDGTEAFF	TGTGCCACGTGTACAGAGGGGGATGGCACTGAAGCTTTCTTT
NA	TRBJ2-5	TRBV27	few	CASRIRGGETQYF	TGTGCCAGCAGGATCAGGGGAGGGGAGACCCAGTACTTC
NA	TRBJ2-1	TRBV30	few	CAWSGSGLLTSYNEQFF	TGTGCCTGGAGTGGTAGCGGACTCTTAACTTCCTACAATGAGCAGTTCTTC
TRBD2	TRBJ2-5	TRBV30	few	CALSGSGETQYF	TGTGCCCTAAGCGGGAGTGGGGAGACCCAGTACTTC
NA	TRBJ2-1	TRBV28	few	CASSFAFFEGSYNEQFF	TGTGCCAGCAGTTTTGCTTTTTTTGAGGGCTCCTACAATGAGCAGTTCTTC
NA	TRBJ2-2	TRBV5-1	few	CASSFGESAELFF	TGCGCCAGCAGCTTCGGGGAGTCTGCGGAGCTGTTTTTT
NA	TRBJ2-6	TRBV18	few	CASSPESPVSGANVLTF	TGTGCCAGCTCACCAGAAAGCCCGGTCTCTGGGGCCAACGTCCTGACTTTC
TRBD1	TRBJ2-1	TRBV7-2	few	CASSQETGPNEQFF	TGTGCCAGCAGCCAAGAGACAGGGCCCAATGAGCAGTTCTTC
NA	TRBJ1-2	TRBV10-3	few	CAINTGFYGYTF	TGTGCCATCAATACAGGTTTCTATGGCTACACCTTC
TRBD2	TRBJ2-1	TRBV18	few	CASSLAGASTYNEQFF	TGTGCCAGCTCACTAGCGGGAGCAAGCACCTACAATGAGCAGTTCTTC
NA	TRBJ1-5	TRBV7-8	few	CASSLASQGNGQPQHF	TGTGCCAGCAGCTTAGCAAGCCAGGGGAACGGTCAGCCCCAGCATTTT
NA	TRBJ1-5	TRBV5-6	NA	CASSLGGGERPQHF	TGTGCCAGCAGCTTGGGCGGAGGGGAACGGCCCCAGCATTTT
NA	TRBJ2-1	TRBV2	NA	CASSSEGGTYNEQFF	TGTGCCAGCAGTTCGGAGGGAGGAACCTACAATGAGCAGTTCTTC
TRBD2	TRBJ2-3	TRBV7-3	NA	CASSPDVAGGIDTQYF	TGTGCCAGCAGCCCCGATGTGGCGGGAGGGATAGATACGCAGTATTTT
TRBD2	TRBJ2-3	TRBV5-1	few	CASSLVGTRSDTQYF	TGCGCCAGCAGCTTGGTCGGGACTAGATCAGATACGCAGTATTTT
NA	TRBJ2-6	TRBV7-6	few	CASTLAQGGSGANVLTF	TGTGCCAGCACCCTGGCCCAGGGGGGCTCTGGGGCCAACGTCCTGACTTTC
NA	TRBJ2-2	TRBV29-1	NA	CSVAGTWTGELFF	TGCAGCGTGGCCGGGACATGGACCGGGGAGCTGTTTTTT
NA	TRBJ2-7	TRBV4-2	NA	CASSQGQESSYEQYF	TGTGCCAGCAGCCAAGGACAGGAGAGCTCCTACGAGCAGTACTTC
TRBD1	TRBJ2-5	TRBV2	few	CASSPTTGTEETQYF	TGTGCCAGCAGTCCTACGACCGGGACAGAAGAGACCCAGTACTTC
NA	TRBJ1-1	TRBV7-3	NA	CASSPPGAPGGAFF	TGTGCCAGCAGCCCTCCGGGGGCACCGGGAGGAGCTTTCTTT
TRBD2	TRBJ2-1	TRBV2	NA	CASSFEREAYNEQFF	TGTGCCAGCAGTTTTGAGCGGGAGGCTTACAATGAGCAGTTCTTC
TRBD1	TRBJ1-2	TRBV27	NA	CASSTRQGARYYGYTF	TGTGCCAGCAGTACGCGACAGGGGGCGAGATACTATGGCTACACCTTC
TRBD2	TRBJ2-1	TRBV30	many	CAWSELAGVGEQFF	TGTGCCTGGAGTGAGCTAGCGGGAGTGGGTGAGCAGTTCTTC
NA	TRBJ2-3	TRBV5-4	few	CASSLEGDWYTQYF	TGTGCCAGCAGCCTGGAGGGAGATTGGTATACGCAGTATTTT
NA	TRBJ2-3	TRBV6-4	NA	CASSEIGGDTQYF	TGTGCCAGCAGTGAAATAGGAGGAGATACGCAGTATTTT
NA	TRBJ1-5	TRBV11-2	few	CASSSHKGQPQHF	TGTGCCAGCAGCTCACACAAGGGGCAGCCCCAGCATTTT
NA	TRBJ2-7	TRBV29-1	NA	CSAHSGNHEQYF	TGCAGCGCCCACTCGGGGAACCACGAGCAGTACTTC
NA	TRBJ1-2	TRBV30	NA	CAWRLSREVSGRENYGYTF	TGTGCCTGGAGGCTTTCCCGGGAAGTTTCCGGACGAGAAAACTATGGCTACACCTTC
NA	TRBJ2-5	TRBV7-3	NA	CASSFTPTVQETQYF	TGTGCCAGCAGCTTCACGCCCACGGTTCAAGAGACCCAGTACTTC
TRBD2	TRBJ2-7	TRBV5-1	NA	CASSLISGRDEQYF	TGCGCCAGCAGCTTAATTAGCGGGAGGGACGAGCAGTACTTC
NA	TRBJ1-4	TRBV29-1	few	CSVHAGATNEKLFF	TGCAGCGTCCACGCAGGTGCAACTAATGAAAAACTGTTTTTT
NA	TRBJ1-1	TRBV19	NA	CASNSRAEAFF	TGTGCCAGTAACAGTCGCGCTGAAGCTTTCTTT
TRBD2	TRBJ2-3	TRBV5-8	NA	CASSPGTSVFGDTQYF	TGTGCCAGCAGCCCCGGGACTAGCGTCTTCGGAGATACGCAGTATTTT
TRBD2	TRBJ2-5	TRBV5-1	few	CASSLFSGSEETQYF	TGCGCCAGCAGCTTGTTTAGCGGGAGTGAGGAGACCCAGTACTTC
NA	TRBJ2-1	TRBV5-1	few	CASSFRNTRGYNEQFF	TGCGCCAGCAGCTTCCGGAATACACGGGGTTACAATGAGCAGTTCTTC
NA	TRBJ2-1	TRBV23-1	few	CASRTTMHRAPKAEQFF	TGCGCCAGCAGGACTACAATGCACAGGGCCCCAAAGGCTGAGCAGTTCTTC
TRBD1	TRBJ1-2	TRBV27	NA	CASRTGTGRTYGYTF	TGTGCCAGCAGGACCGGGACAGGGAGGACCTATGGCTACACCTTC
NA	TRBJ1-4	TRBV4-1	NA	CASSQLRLLATNEKLFF	TGCGCCAGCAGCCAACTCCGCTTACTAGCAACTAATGAAAAACTGTTTTTT
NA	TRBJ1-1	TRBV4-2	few	CASSQGGAEAFF	TGTGCCAGCAGCCAGGGGGGGGCTGAAGCTTTCTTT
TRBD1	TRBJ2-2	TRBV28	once	CAIPAGQGKTGELFF	TGTGCCATCCCGGCGGGACAGGGGAAAACCGGGGAGCTGTTTTTT
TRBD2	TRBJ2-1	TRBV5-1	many	CASSLGGRAAYNEQFF	TGCGCCAGCAGCTTGGGCGGGAGGGCCGCATACAATGAGCAGTTCTTC
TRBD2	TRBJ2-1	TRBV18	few	CASSLTSGGGDEQFF	TGTGCCAGCTCTTTGACTAGCGGAGGTGGGGATGAGCAGTTCTTC
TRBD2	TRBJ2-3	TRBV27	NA	CASSLKGLADTDTQYF	TGTGCCAGCAGTTTGAAGGGCCTAGCGGACACAGATACGCAGTATTTT
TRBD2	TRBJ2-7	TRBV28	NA	CASSSSTSGRFGEQYF	TGTGCCAGCAGTTCCTCGACTAGCGGGAGATTCGGCGAGCAGTACTTC
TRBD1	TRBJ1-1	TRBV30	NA	CAWTKQGATFEAFF	TGTGCCTGGACAAAACAGGGGGCGACTTTTGAAGCTTTCTTT